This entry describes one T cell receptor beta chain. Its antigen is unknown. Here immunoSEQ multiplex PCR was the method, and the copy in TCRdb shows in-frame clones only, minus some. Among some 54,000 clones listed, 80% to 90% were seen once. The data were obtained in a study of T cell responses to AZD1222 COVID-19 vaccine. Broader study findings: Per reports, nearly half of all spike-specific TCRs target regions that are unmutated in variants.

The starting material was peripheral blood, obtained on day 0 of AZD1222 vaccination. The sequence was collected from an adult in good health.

In nucleotides, the CDR3 is TGTGCCAGCACTACAGGGGCCCCGAACACCGGGGAGCTGTTTTTT. It codes for CASTTGAPNTGELFF. The rearrangement uses TRBV28 and TRBJ2-2, with TRBD1 matching 7 bases. There are 15 residues in the CDR3. V shed 7 bases and J 0 bases; nucleotides not matched to a gene: 5. Germline CDR1 reads MDHEN; CDR2 reads SYDVKM.